These 17 T cell receptor beta chains came from one sample sequenced in a study of T cell responses to AZD1222 COVID-19 vaccine. Profiling relied on immunoSEQ multiplex PCR, and the TCRdb table lists in-frame clones only, not all of them. The sample consists of 110,000 to 150,000 clones, around 93% of them appearing once. The source was peripheral blood, collected on day 0 of AZD1222 vaccination. These receptors were obtained from an adult in good health.

This clone was counted a single time. V is TRBV12-3 or TRBV12-4 and J is TRBJ1-1; no reliable D call. The CDR3 contains 12 residues. Trimming removed 2 bases at V and 6 bases at J, with 7 bases between. CDR3 sequence (DNA): TGTGCCAGCAGTTTAAAGTTCGCTGAAGCTTTCTTT. Translation gives CASSLKFAEAFF.

The rearrangement uses TRBV19 and TRBJ1-5; possibly TRBD1 for D (5 bases). CDR3 length: 16 residues. The germline gives CDR1 LNHDA, CDR2 SQIVND (reference sequence). V dropped 6 bases and J dropped 0 bases, with 15 bases sitting between them. Here the CDR3 DNA reads TGTGCCAGTAGCCTTTCGACAGACGATAGCAATCAGCCCCAGCATTTT. It translates to CASSLSTDDSNQPQHF.

The rearrangement uses TRBV28 and TRBJ1-4, with D tentatively TRBD1 (5 bases). The germline V and J ends were trimmed by 3 bases and 8 bases, with 19 bases remaining between them. Germline CDR1 is MDHEN and CDR2 is SYDVKM. The CDR3 has 16 residues. In DNA, the CDR3 is TGTGCCAGCAGTTTGATTTCCCAGCAGGGCAGAGAAAAACTGTTTTTT. Encoded protein: CASSLISQQGREKLFF.

This clone appeared a single time. The CDR3 DNA follows: TGCAGTGCTAGCCGAGCCTACGAGCAGTACTTC. This translates into CSASRAYEQYF. The V and J genes are TRBV20-1 and TRBJ2-7; D is uncertain. CDR1 DFQATT and CDR2 SNEGSKA come from the germline V gene (reference sequence). Trimming stripped 3 bases from V and 2 bases from J, with 5 bases between. The CDR3 runs to 11 residues.

The chain uses TRBV3-1 (or the pseudogene TRBV3-2) and TRBJ2-1; D might be TRBD2 (5 bases). V shed 0 bases and J shed 9 bases, with 9 bases lying between them. The CDR3 is made up of 13 amino acids. Germline loops: CDR1 LGHDT, CDR2 YNNKEL (reference sequence). This CDR3 is CASSQDGSTEQFF. CDR3 coding DNA: TGTGCCAGCAGCCAAGATGGGAGTACTGAGCAGTTCTTC.

This chain joins TRBV28 and TRBJ1-1, with 8 nucleotides matching TRBD1. This CDR3 is 12 amino acids long. The junction had 6 bases not matched to a gene; V was cut back by 10 bases and J by 5 bases. Germline lookup yields CDR1 MDHEN and CDR2 SYDVKM. CDR3 residues: CATQTGDTEAFF. CDR3 coding DNA: TGTGCCACCCAGACAGGGGATACTGAAGCTTTCTTT.

The chain recombines TRBV7-3 with TRBJ2-5; TRBD1 matches at 8 bases. This CDR3 contains 13 residues. Looked up from germline, CDR1 is SGHTA and CDR2 is FQGTGA. V was clipped by 4 bases and J by 6 bases; unmatched bases: 4. This chain's CDR3 is CASSSGQGQTQYF. The CDR3 coding sequence is TGTGCCAGCAGCTCAGGACAGGGACAGACCCAGTACTTC.

The J gene is TRBJ1-2, the V gene TRBV10-2, with 8 bases matching TRBD1. CDR1 WSHSY and CDR2 SAAADI come from the germline V gene. The J segment lost 4 bases and the V segment lost 4 bases, leaving 2 bases of the junction unmatched. This CDR3 comprises 13 residues. CDR3 protein: CASSADRGYGYTF. In DNA, the CDR3 is TGCGCCAGCAGTGCCGACAGGGGCTATGGCTACACCTTC.

This clone was seen just once. The chain has TRBV9 and TRBJ2-2; weak D call: TRBD2 (6 bases). The CDR3 loop spans 16 amino acids. The germline V gene encodes CDR1 SGDLS and CDR2 YYNGEE. The ends were cut back, 0 bases at V and 1 base at J, with 10 bases in the middle. The DNA of the CDR3 is TGTGCCAGCAGCGTAGGCGGCGGGATGAACACCGGGGAGCTGTTTTTT. Residues: CASSVGGGMNTGELFF.

V gene TRBV6-5 combines with J gene TRBJ1-1; tentatively, D is TRBD1 (6 bases). The V end lost 5 bases, the J end lost 10 bases, and 17 bases lay between the germline ends. The germline V gene has CDR1 MNHEY and CDR2 SVGAGI. The CDR3 totals 13 residues. Here the CDR3 reads CASSTRGESLAFF. The CDR3 nucleotides read TGTGCCAGCAGTACAAGGGGGGAGTCGCTAGCTTTCTTT.

V gene TRBV12-3 or TRBV12-4 combines with J gene TRBJ1-2, with unresolved D. This CDR3 has 13 residues. V lost 3 bases and J 3 bases, leaving 8 bases between the germline ends. The CDR3 region is CASSLKRYYGYTF. The CDR3 coding sequence is TGTGCCAGCAGTTTGAAACGGTACTATGGCTACACCTTC.

The chain joins TRBV3-1 (or the pseudogene TRBV3-2) to TRBJ2-5, with a tentative D call TRBD1 (5 bases). The CDR3 covers 16 residues. V lost 4 bases, J lost 5 bases, and 20 bases lay in between. The V gene's germline CDR1 is LGHDT and CDR2 YNNKEL (reference sequence). The CDR3 DNA follows: TGTGCCAGCAGCCCCCCTTTGACAGAGGTTTGGGAGACCCAGTACTTC. The encoded protein is CASSPPLTEVWETQYF.

This CDR3 reads CASRSGDSPLHF. DNA of the CDR3: TGTGCCAGCAGATCGGGTGATTCACCCCTCCACTTT. This chain connects TRBV27 to TRBJ1-6, with D unresolved. Germline loops: CDR1 MNHEY, CDR2 SMNVEV (reference sequence). The CDR3 extends over 12 amino acids. Trimming shortened V by 6 bases and J by 8 bases, and 8 bases separated the two germline ends.

This clone was counted a single time. The chain links TRBV2 to TRBJ1-2; no reliable D call. V dropped 6 bases and J dropped 2 bases, with 10 bases sitting between them. CDR1 is SNHLY and CDR2 is FYNNEI in the germline V gene. This CDR3 has 13 amino acids. DNA of the CDR3: TGTGCCAGCAGGACTGATGTCAACTATGGCTACACCTTC. Its translation: CASRTDVNYGYTF.

J is TRBJ1-1 and V is TRBV4-3, with TRBD1 as a possible D gene (6 bases). Trimming cost V 3 bases and J 6 bases, with 17 bases left between them. The germline gives CDR1 LGHNA, CDR2 YSLEER. The CDR3 runs 15 residues. CDR3 in DNA: TGCGCCAGCAGCCACGGAGGGGGGGCCAACCCTGAAGCTTTCTTT. Encoded protein: CASSHGGGANPEAFF.

This chain connects TRBV19 to TRBJ1-2, with 7 bases matching TRBD1. V shed 3 bases and J 5 bases; nucleotides not matched to a gene: 15. The germline V gene encodes CDR1 LNHDA and CDR2 SQIVND (reference sequence). The CDR3 has 17 amino acids. This CDR3 reads CASSIGGGIGTVYGYTF. The CDR3 DNA reads TGTGCCAGTAGTATCGGAGGGGGCATCGGGACAGTTTATGGCTACACCTTC.

The V call is TRBV19, the J call TRBJ1-2, with D tentatively TRBD1 (6 bases). This CDR3 comprises 15 residues. Germline CDR1 is LNHDA and CDR2 is SQIVND (reference sequence). V lost 4 bases and J 5 bases, leaving 17 bases between the germline ends. CDR3 nucleotide sequence: TGTGCCAGTAGTAAAGGACAGACTTCGCGTTATGGCTACACCTTC. Translation gives CASSKGQTSRYGYTF.